This T cell receptor beta chain emerged from a study of lymphopenia after photon versus proton radiotherapy. Clones were sequenced by immunoSEQ multiplex PCR, and TCRdb holds only the in-frame ones, with some missing. Here the sample spans 55,000 to 85,000 clones, about 90% being singletons. Germline V gives CDR1 SGHDT, CDR2 YYEEEE. This CDR3 comprises 16 residues. The J segment lost 2 bases and the V segment lost 4 bases, leaving 9 bases of the junction unmatched. This receptor was taken from a woman in her 40s with cholangiocarcinoma. The source material was peripheral blood, sampled from a patient treated with photon-based radiotherapy. This chain joins TRBV5-6 and TRBJ2-3, with 8 bases lining up with TRBD2. CDR3 protein: CASSGENGLATDTQYF. The CDR3 region has the DNA TGTGCCAGCAGCGGAGAAAATGGACTAGCCACAGATACGCAGTATTTT.